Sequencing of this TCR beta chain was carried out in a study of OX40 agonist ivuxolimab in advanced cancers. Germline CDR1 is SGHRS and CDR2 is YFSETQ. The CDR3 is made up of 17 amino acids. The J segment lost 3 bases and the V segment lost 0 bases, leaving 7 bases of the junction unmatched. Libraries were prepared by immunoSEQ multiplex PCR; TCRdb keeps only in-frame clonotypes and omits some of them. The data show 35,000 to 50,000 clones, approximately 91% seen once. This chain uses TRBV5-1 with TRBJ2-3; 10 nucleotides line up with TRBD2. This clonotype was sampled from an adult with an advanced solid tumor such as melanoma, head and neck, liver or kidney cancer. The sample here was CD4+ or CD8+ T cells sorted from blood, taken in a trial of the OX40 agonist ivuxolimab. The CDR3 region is CASSLVVAGGGTDTQYF. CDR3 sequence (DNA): TGCGCCAGCAGCTTGGTGGTAGCGGGAGGTGGGACAGATACGCAGTATTTT.